This T cell receptor (beta chain) comes out of a study of long-term antiretroviral therapy in people with HIV. Assay version v3.0 of immunoSEQ was used, and it was run at survey level. Libraries were prepared by immunoSEQ multiplex PCR; TCRdb keeps only in-frame clonotypes and omits some of them. The top ten hold roughly 3.6% of the sample, which has tens of thousands of clones, roughly 90% seen once. The CDR3 covers 15 residues. Germline assignment: CDR1 SGHNT and CDR2 YYREEE (reference sequence). J was trimmed by 1 base and V by 5 bases; bases with no gene match: 6. The origin of this receptor is a woman between 18 and 30 years old with HIV. The rearrangement links TRBV5-4 to TRBJ2-7; 10 bases are a match to TRBD2. The input for sequencing was unsorted PBMCs, taken 1.8 years after starting antiretroviral therapy. This chain's CDR3 is CASSASGRVSYEQYF. The CDR3 DNA reads TGTGCCAGCAGTGCTAGCGGGAGAGTTTCCTACGAGCAGTACTTC. Variable domain in full (rest from reference TRBV5-4 and TRBJ2-7): ETGVTQSPTHLIKTRGQQVTLRCSSQSGHNTVSWYQQALGQGPQFIFQYYREEENGRGNFPPRFSGLQFPNYSSELNVNALELDDSALYLCASSASGRVSYEQYFGPGTRLTVT.